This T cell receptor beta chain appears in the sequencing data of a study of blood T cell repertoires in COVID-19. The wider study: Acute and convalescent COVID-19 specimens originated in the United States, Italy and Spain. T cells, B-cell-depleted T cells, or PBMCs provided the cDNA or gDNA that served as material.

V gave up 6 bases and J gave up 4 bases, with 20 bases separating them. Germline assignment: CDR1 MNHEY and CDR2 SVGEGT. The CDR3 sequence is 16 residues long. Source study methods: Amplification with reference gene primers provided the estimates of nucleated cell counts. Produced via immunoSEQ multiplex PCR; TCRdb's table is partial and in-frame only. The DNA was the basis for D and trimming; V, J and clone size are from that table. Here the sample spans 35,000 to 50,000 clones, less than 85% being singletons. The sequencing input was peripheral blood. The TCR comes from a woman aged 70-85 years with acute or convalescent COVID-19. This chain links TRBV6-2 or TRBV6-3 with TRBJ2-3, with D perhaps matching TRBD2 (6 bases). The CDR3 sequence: CASSKGTRGASDTQYF. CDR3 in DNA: TGTGCCAGCAGCAAGGGGACTCGCGGGGCGTCAGATACGCAGTATTTT.